This TCR beta chain was recorded in a study of T cell responses to AZD1222 COVID-19 vaccine (dated by TCRdb to the early 2020s). About the full investigation: A total of more than 230 trial participants underwent TCR sequencing, of whom some 210 received two doses of AZD1222 and about 25 received two doses of the MenACWY control vaccine. Enrollment into the trials was organized by age into subgroups of 18-55, 56-69 and 70-plus years, and those subgroups contained approximately 150, 30 and 60 TCR-sequenced participants, respectively. Summary of the overall study and its limitations: Participants were mostly white British and included more females than males, and it was suggested by the authors that clonal diversity may have been underestimated. After two AZD1222 doses, both the breadth and the depth of spike-specific TCRs were significantly higher than at day 0 and than in MenACWY recipients. Epitopes outside the regions mutated in the B.1.351 and B.1.1.7 variants were reportedly recognized by nearly half of the unique spike-specific TCRs. Because no day 14 peak-response samples were available, repertoires were characterized only after the peak T cell response. Conclusions about previously exposed vaccinees are limited because only five or six AZD1222 recipients were SARS-CoV-2 seropositive at baseline. Vaccine-associated CD4 TCRs spanned the whole spike protein, with dominant responses in regions 160-218 and 743-854. In the small 56-69-year group, the increase in depth fell short of significance, most likely because of low power.

The time point label, read with the paper, signifies: about 28 days (+/-7) after the second vaccine dose. AZD1222 recipients whose second dose came at about 4 weeks and those whose second dose came at about 12 weeks were combined into one group, since spike-specific TCR depth and breadth did not differ between the two schedules. Vaccinee samples came from UK trials COV001 and COV002, including a single-blind randomized controlled phase 2/3 trial of AZD1222 (ChAdOx1 nCoV-19) in healthy adults. For TCRbeta chain sequencing, PBMC samples were collected from trial participants at day 0 and at day 28 after the second dose. Worth noting for this clone: The antigen it binds to is not known. No base quality information exists; no much larger clone differs at one position.

The CDR3 regions of human TCRbeta chains were analyzed by immunosequencing. For the original study's pipeline: TCRs in the repertoires were matched against a reference library of SARS-CoV-2-specific TCRs that had been generated with the MIRA antigen-specificity platform. Breadth was defined as the fraction of unique TCRs that were SARS-CoV-2-associated. Depth was defined as the fraction of total T cells that were SARS-CoV-2-associated. Using the MIRA data, each spike-specific TCR was mapped to the spike region that the TCR reacts to and placed in a CD4 or CD8 class. Log10-transformed breadth and depth values were compared by one-way ANOVA with Sidak's multiple comparisons tests. The clones in this table, taken by TCRdb from immuneACCESS, are in-frame only. Not every clone is retained; where verified, under half of the shortfall comes from an unresolved V gene, and the cause of the rest is unknown. V and J calls and clone size are as listed in that table; D and trimming were resolved from the DNA. The sample records 150,000 to 200,000 clones, about 91% of which are singletons. Approximately 1.1% of the sample rests with the top ten.

V is shortened by 3 bases, J by 5 bases, and the region joining them spans 19 bases. The CDR3 runs 16 amino acids, cysteine and phenylalanine included. Just the 48-base CDR3 DNA is kept, in frame starting at base 1. The germline V gene encodes CDR1 MNHEY and CDR2 SVGAGI. This TCR was recovered from an adult who received the AZD1222 COVID-19 vaccine. The chain is encoded by TRBV6-5 joined to TRBJ2-5; a tentative D call is TRBD1 (5 bases match). Specimen: peripheral blood, collected 28 days after the second AZD1222 dose. The DNA is TGTGCCAGCAGTTATGTCAAGGGGCCCAGCCGGGAGACCCAGTACTTC. Translated, it gives CASSYVKGPSRETQYF.